This T cell receptor beta chain was documented in a study of T cells in Graves' hyperthyroidism and ophthalmopathy. Per the germline V gene, CDR1 is LNHDA and CDR2 is SQIVND (reference sequence). V was trimmed by 1 base and J by 3 bases, leaving 11 bases between them. This CDR3 has 15 residues. Using RNA transcripts as the source, TCR beta CDR3 regions were amplified. The primer set for the first-round RT-PCR of the TCR CDR3 was HTBI. Each CDR3 protein is one row after TCRdb ran MiXCR on the multiplex PCR reads. The table has 690,000 or so distinct CDR3 sequences, around 20% seen once. This clonotype was seen a few times.

This rearrangement joins TRBV19 to TRBJ2-3; the D gene could be TRBD1 or TRBD2 (5 bases each). This sequence originates from a woman aged 45-65 years with Graves' hyperthyroidism that later progressed to Graves' ophthalmopathy. Specimen: blood. CDR3 nucleotides: TGTGCCAGTAGTATAGGAGGGGTTTGGACAGATACGCAGTATTTT. Translated: CASSIGGVWTDTQYF.